The clone carrying this TCR beta chain showed up just once. The CDR3 is 14 residues long. Germline V lookup: CDR1 SGHNT, CDR2 YENEEA. V lost 5 bases and J 4 bases, leaving 13 bases between the germline ends. This entry comes from a study of blood T cell repertoires in COVID-19. Turning to the study itself: Sample material is recorded as cDNA or gDNA derived from T cells, B-cell-depleted T cells, or PBMCs.

Per the original methods: Counts of nucleated cells, estimated from reference gene primer amplification, were obtained. Sequenced by immunoSEQ multiplex PCR; TCRdb stores in-frame clones only, minus some. V, J and clone size are those of that table, while D and trimming were read from the DNA. The table lists 140,000 or so clones, roughly 88% of them singletons. This clonotype was sampled from a man aged 60-69 years with active or convalescent COVID-19. Sequences were obtained from peripheral blood. The chain employs TRBV11-3 and TRBJ2-3, with a tentative D call TRBD1 (5 bases). The CDR3 is CASSQGYVADTQYF. The CDR3 nucleotides read TGTGCCAGCAGCCAGGGTTACGTTGCAGATACGCAGTATTTT.